The next 21 T cell receptor beta chains were all read from a single sample in a study of cytomegalovirus exposure and HLA in healthy donors. Use of 60 Vbeta and 13 Jbeta primers characterized the PCR. TCRdb's table, derived via immunoSEQ multiplex PCR, lists solely in-frame clones and lacks some. The table shows more than 140,000 clones, with roughly 81% occurring only once. Sample: PBMCs. The receptors were sampled from a female donor in good health and CMV-seronegative.

The chain couples TRBV6-5 to TRBJ2-6; the D gene is possibly TRBD2 (6 bases). The germline CDR1 and CDR2 sequences are MNHEY and SVGAGI. V was shortened by 8 bases and J by 2 bases, with 10 bases between the two germline ends. The CDR3 is 14 amino acids. CDR3 region: CASRWGAGANVLTF. The CDR3 DNA reads as TGTGCCAGCCGGTGGGGGGCTGGGGCCAACGTCCTGACTTTC.

V and J are TRBV7-2 and TRBJ2-2, with TRBD2 matching over 15 bases. The ends lost 4 bases at V and 6 bases at J; junction bases unmatched: 9. The CDR3 sequence is 18 residues long. Germline V gives CDR1 SGHTA, CDR2 FQGNSA. CDR3 nucleotides: TGTGCCAGCAGCTACCTACTAGGACTAGCGGGGGGGTCCGGGGAGCTGTTTTTT. As protein: CASSYLLGLAGGSGELFF.

The rearrangement uses TRBV23-1 and TRBJ2-1; 9 bases are a match to TRBD2. TRBV23-1 is designated an ORF whose function remains uncertain. V gave up 8 bases and J gave up 3 bases; unmatched junction bases: 11. This CDR3 has 16 residues. The CDR3 loop is CASGNPSGGFYNEQFF. The CDR3 nucleotides are TGCGCCAGCGGCAACCCAAGCGGGGGGTTCTACAATGAGCAGTTCTTC.

This rearrangement joins TRBV11-3 to TRBJ1-1; D is undetermined. Germline V gives CDR1 SGHNT, CDR2 YENEEA. V lost 1 base and J lost 3, with 6 bases in between. CDR3 length: 13 amino acids. CDR3 sequence: CASSLVLYTEAFF. In DNA, the CDR3 is TGTGCCAGCAGCTTAGTGTTATACACTGAAGCTTTCTTT.

CDR3 loop: CASAQQTAETQYF. The CDR3 nucleotides are TGTGCCAGCGCACAACAGACAGCAGAGACCCAGTACTTC. The chain employs TRBV11-2 and TRBJ2-5; TRBD1 is a possible D gene (5 bases). The CDR3 is 13 residues long. V was shortened by 8 bases and J by 4 bases, with 14 bases between the two germline ends. Looked up from germline, CDR1 is SGHAT and CDR2 is FQNNGV. Together with reference TRBV11-2 and TRBJ2-5, the CDR3 gives the full variable domain: EAGVAQSPRYKIIEKRQSVAFWCNPISGHATLYWYQQILGQGPKLLIQFQNNGVVDDSQLPKDRFSAERLKGVDSTLKIQPAKLEDSAVYLCASAQQTAETQYFGPGTRLLVL.

This chain uses TRBV5-4 with TRBJ2-1, with D possibly TRBD2 on 6 matching bases. This CDR3 is 18 amino acids long. Germline assignment: CDR1 SGHNT and CDR2 YYREEE (reference sequence). Between the trimmed V and J ends, which lost 0 bases and 0 bases, there was a span of 16 bases. The CDR3 sequence: CASSLGLAKRSSYNEQFF. In DNA form, the CDR3 reads TGTGCCAGCAGCTTGGGGCTAGCGAAAAGGAGCTCCTACAATGAGCAGTTCTTC.

This clone was found a few times. J is TRBJ1-4 and V is TRBV19; unclear D gene. The V gene's germline CDR1 is LNHDA and CDR2 SQIVND (reference sequence). Trimming removed 2 bases from V and 0 bases from J, with 7 bases in between. The CDR3 length is 15 residues. The CDR3 DNA sequence: TGTGCCAGTAGTATAAACCTATCAACTAATGAAAAACTGTTTTTT. This encodes CASSINLSTNEKLFF.

The chain couples TRBV5-1 to TRBJ1-1; 7 positions agree with TRBD1. Unmatched junction bases numbered 13, after V lost 4 bases and J lost 7 bases. This CDR3 comprises 15 residues. CDR1 is SGHRS, CDR2 YFSETQ, per germline. The CDR3 DNA reads TGCGCCAGCAGCCCAAATTCCATAGGGACAGTTGAAGCTTTCTTT. It specifies CASSPNSIGTVEAFF.

This chain joins TRBV7-2 and TRBJ2-5, with 9 bases matching TRBD1. Germline V CDR1 and CDR2: SGHTA, FQGNSA. The CDR3 has 14 amino acids. V shed 8 bases, J shed 3 bases, and the junction held 7 bases outside the gene matches. The CDR3 region has the DNA TGTGCCAGCGGGAGGACAGGGGAAAAAGAGACCCAGTACTTC. It yields the protein CASGRTGEKETQYF.

The rearrangement joins TRBV30 to TRBJ2-7; tentatively, D is TRBD2 (5 bases). V lost 3 bases, J lost 0 bases, and 21 bases lay in between. Germline values: CDR1 GTSNPN, CDR2 SVGIG (reference sequence). The CDR3 runs to 17 residues. CDR3 in DNA: TGTGCCTGGAGAGAAGAGGGTAACCAGTGGCCCTCCTACGAGCAGTACTTC. Translated, it gives CAWREEGNQWPSYEQYF. Together with reference TRBV30 and TRBJ2-7, the CDR3 gives the full variable domain: SQTIHQWPATLVQPVGSPLSLECTVEGTSNPNLYWYRQAAGRGLQLLFYSVGIGQISSEVPQNLSASRPQDRQFILSSKKLLLSDSGFYLCAWREEGNQWPSYEQYFGPGTRLTVT.

This chain connects TRBV20-1 to TRBJ1-2, with D possibly TRBD1 on 5 matching bases. CDR3 length: 10 amino acids. V lost 5 bases and J 14 bases, leaving 15 bases between the germline ends. Germline CDR1 reads DFQATT; CDR2 reads SNEGSKA (reference sequence). The CDR3 DNA reads TGCAGTGCTGGCCCAGGGTTACGGACCTTC. Amino acid sequence: CSAGPGLRTF.

The chain is built from TRBV10-3 and TRBJ2-7, with D perhaps matching TRBD1 (6 bases). Germline V gene lookup returns CDR1 ENHRY and CDR2 SYGVKD. Trimming pared 6 bases from V and 1 base from J, leaving 22 bases between. This CDR3 contains 17 residues. For the CDR3, the DNA is TGTGCCATCAGCATTCGAGGCTTACAGGGCCGATCCTACGAGCAGTACTTC. Translation gives CAISIRGLQGRSYEQYF.

The V and J genes are TRBV6-4 and TRBJ1-2; 9 nucleotides line up with TRBD1. Germline V gives CDR1 MRHNA, CDR2 SNTAGT. Losses at the gene ends were 0 bases for V and 4 bases for J; bases not matched to a gene: 0. The CDR3 runs to 14 residues. CDR3 nucleotides: TGTGCCAGCAGTGACTCGGACAGGGGCTATGGCTACACCTTC. This translates into CASSDSDRGYGYTF.

This chain uses TRBV30 with TRBJ1-2; D is perhaps TRBD1 (5 bases). Germline lookup yields CDR1 GTSNPN and CDR2 SVGIG (reference sequence). V dropped 4 bases and J dropped 7 bases, with 19 bases sitting between them. The CDR3 covers 14 residues. The CDR3, as DNA: TGTGCCTGGATTGAGGGGACGGGAGTGGGTGGCTACACCTTC. As protein: CAWIEGTGVGGYTF.

J is TRBJ2-1 and V is TRBV7-6; 11 bases line up with TRBD2. The CDR3 spans 16 residues. V shed 5 bases and J 3 bases; nucleotides not matched to a gene: 6. The germline V gene has CDR1 SGHVS and CDR2 FNYEAQ. CDR3 bases: TGTGCCAGCAGCCCCGGGACTAGCGGCAACTACAATGAGCAGTTCTTC. Translating gives CASSPGTSGNYNEQFF.

The chain joins TRBV7-8 to TRBJ1-4; TRBD1 matches 10 bases. This CDR3 spans 15 amino acids. Losses at the gene ends were 3 bases for V and 4 bases for J; bases not matched to a gene: 2. Germline-derived CDR1 and CDR2 are SGHVS and FQNEAQ. The CDR3 spells CASSLDRGINEKLFF. The CDR3 bases are TGTGCCAGCAGCTTGGACAGGGGGATTAATGAAAAACTGTTTTTT.

The sample holds one count of this clone. The chain joins TRBV7-8 to TRBJ2-7; no firm D call. Deletions cut 1 base from V and 2 bases from J, with 18 bases between. Per the germline V gene, CDR1 is SGHVS and CDR2 is FQNEAQ. The CDR3 runs 17 residues. In nucleotides, the CDR3 is TGTGCCAGCAGCTTAGACCCCCCGAGTCCCCCCGCCTACGAGCAGTACTTC. As protein: CASSLDPPSPPAYEQYF.

The chain joins TRBV4-1 to TRBJ2-2; 11 bases line up with TRBD2. V lost 0 bases and J lost 8; bases outside the gene matches: 8. The CDR3 is made up of 17 amino acids. The V gene's germline CDR1 is MGHRA and CDR2 YSYEKL. CDR3 nucleotide sequence: TGCGCCAGCAGCCAAGACCGACTAGCGGGGCCGTTGGGGGAGCTGTTTTTT. It is translated as CASSQDRLAGPLGELFF.

This clone occurred a few times. This chain connects TRBV7-8 to TRBJ2-7; 8 nucleotides align to TRBD2. With V trimmed by 4 bases and J by 3 bases, 20 bases remained unmatched. The CDR3 totals 19 residues. CDR1 SGHVS and CDR2 FQNEAQ come from the germline V gene. The CDR3: CASSSKPQGLAGSLYEQYF. CDR3 nucleotide sequence: TGTGCCAGCAGCTCCAAACCCCAGGGGCTAGCGGGTTCCCTCTACGAGCAGTACTTC. Full variable domain (outside the CDR3, taken from reference TRBV7-8 and TRBJ2-7): GAGVSQSPRYKVAKRGQDVALRCDPISGHVSLFWYQQALGQGPEFLTYFQNEAQLDKSGLPSDRFFAERPEGSVSTLKIQRTQQEDSAVYLCASSSKPQGLAGSLYEQYFGPGTRLTVT.

The rearrangement uses TRBV5-1 and TRBJ2-7; a possible D gene is TRBD2 (6 bases). V lost 5 bases and J lost 6, with 9 bases in between. From germline, CDR1 is SGHRS and CDR2 YFSETQ. This CDR3 comprises 11 residues. CDR3 amino acids: CASREGIEQYF. Here the CDR3 DNA reads TGCGCCAGCAGGGAGGGGATCGAGCAGTACTTC.

The chain couples TRBV6-5 to TRBJ1-1; D perhaps matches TRBD1 (6 bases). Germline CDR1 is MNHEY and CDR2 is SVGAGI. The CDR3 is 13 residues long. V was pared by 8 bases and J by 8 bases, with 18 bases between. The CDR3 nucleotides are TGTGCCAGCTTAACCCCGGGGGGCAGAGAAGCTTTCTTT. It encodes CASLTPGGREAFF.